Detailed here is one T cell receptor beta chain. What it binds is unknown. The protocol was immunoSEQ multiplex PCR, while the TCRdb copy is restricted to in-frame clones and leaves out a portion. The sample lists about 190,000 clones; roughly 80% were seen once. This sample is part of a study of cytomegalovirus exposure and HLA in healthy donors. Study-level information: The roughly 700 first-cohort repertoires shared a platform with the approximately 120 validation repertoires, as reported in a later analysis. General study points: Cytomegalovirus-associated status was assigned to fewer than 200 TCR beta chains. The majority of TCR sequences were rare, yet some public TCRs appeared in many donors. It was confirmed in vitro that a few of the CMV-associated chains were specific for CMV antigens.

The CDR3 consists of 15 residues. Germline CDR1 and CDR2: MNHEY and SVGAGI. V was cut by 2 bases and J by 5 bases, with 12 bases left in between. The receptor was derived from a woman aged 18-30 years in good health and CMV-seropositive. Sequencing used PBMCs. The chain combines TRBV6-5 with TRBJ2-2; D is perhaps TRBD1 (6 bases). The CDR3 DNA follows: TGTGCCAGCAGTTACCCGGGACACAAAACCGGGGAGCTGTTTTTT. This gives the protein CASSYPGHKTGELFF.